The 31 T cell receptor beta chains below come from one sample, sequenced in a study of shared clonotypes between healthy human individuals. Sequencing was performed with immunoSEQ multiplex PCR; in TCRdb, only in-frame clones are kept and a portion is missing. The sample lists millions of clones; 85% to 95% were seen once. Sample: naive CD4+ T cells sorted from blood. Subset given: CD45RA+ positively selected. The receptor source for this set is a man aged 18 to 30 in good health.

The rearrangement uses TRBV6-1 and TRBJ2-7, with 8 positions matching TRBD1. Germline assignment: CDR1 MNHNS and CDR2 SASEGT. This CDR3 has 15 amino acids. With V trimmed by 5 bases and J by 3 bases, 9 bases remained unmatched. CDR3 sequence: CASSTGTGTIYEQYF. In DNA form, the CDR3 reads TGTGCCAGCAGTACCGGGACAGGAACTATCTACGAGCAGTACTTC.

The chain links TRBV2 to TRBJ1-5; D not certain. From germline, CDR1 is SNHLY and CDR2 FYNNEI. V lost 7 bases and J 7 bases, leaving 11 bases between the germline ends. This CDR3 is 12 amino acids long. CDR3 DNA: TGTGCCAGCACCGATTTGTGGCAGCCCCAGCATTTT. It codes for CASTDLWQPQHF.

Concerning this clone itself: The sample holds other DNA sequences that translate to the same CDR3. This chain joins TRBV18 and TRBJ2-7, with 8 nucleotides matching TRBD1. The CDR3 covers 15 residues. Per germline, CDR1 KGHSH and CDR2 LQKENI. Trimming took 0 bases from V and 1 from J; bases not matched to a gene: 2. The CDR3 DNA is TGTGCCAGCTCACCACCGGGACAGGCTTCCTACGAGCAGTACTTC. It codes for CASSPPGQASYEQYF.

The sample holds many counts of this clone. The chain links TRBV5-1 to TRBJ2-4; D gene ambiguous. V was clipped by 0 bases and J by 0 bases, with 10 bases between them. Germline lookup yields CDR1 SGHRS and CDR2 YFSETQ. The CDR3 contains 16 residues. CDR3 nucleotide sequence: TGCGCCAGCAGCTTGGCCGTAAATCTAGCCAAAAACATTCAGTACTTC. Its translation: CASSLAVNLAKNIQYF. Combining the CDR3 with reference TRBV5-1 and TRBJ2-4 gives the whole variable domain KAGVTQTPRYLIKTRGQQVTLSCSPISGHRSVSWYQQTPGQGLQFLFEYFSETQRNKGNFPGRFSGRQFSNSRSEMNVSTLELGDSALYLCASSLAVNLAKNIQYFGAGTRLSVL.

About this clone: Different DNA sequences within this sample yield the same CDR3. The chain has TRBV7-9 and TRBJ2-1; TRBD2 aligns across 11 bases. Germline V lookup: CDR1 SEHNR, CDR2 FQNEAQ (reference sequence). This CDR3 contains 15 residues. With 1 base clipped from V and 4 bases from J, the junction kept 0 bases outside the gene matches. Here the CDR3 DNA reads TGTGCCAGCAGCTTAGGACTAGCGGGATACAATGAGCAGTTCTTC. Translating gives CASSLGLAGYNEQFF.

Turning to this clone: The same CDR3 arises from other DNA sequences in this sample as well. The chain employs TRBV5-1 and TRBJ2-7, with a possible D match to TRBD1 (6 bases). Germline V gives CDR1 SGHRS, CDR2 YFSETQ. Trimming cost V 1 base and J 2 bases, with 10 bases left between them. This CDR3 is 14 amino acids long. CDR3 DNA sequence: TGCGCCAGCAGCTTGACAGGGTCTCCCTACGAGCAGTACTTC. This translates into CASSLTGSPYEQYF.

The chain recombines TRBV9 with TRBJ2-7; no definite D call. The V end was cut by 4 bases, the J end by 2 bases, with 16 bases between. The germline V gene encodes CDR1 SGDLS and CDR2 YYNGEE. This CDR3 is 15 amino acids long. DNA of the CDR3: TGTGCCAGCAGCCCCCAACCGGACGGTACCTACGAGCAGTACTTC. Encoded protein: CASSPQPDGTYEQYF. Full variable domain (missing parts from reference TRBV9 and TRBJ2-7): DSGVTQTPKHLITATGQRVTLRCSPRSGDLSVYWYQQSLDQGLQFLIQYYNGEERAKGNILERFSAQQFPDLHSELNLSSLELGDSALYFCASSPQPDGTYEQYFGPGTRLTVT.

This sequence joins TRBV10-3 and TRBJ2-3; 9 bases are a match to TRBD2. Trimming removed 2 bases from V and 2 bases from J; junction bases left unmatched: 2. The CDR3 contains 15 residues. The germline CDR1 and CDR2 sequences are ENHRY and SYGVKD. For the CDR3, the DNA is TGTGCCATCAGTGAGCCTAGCGGGGCCACAGATACGCAGTATTTT. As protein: CAISEPSGATDTQYF.

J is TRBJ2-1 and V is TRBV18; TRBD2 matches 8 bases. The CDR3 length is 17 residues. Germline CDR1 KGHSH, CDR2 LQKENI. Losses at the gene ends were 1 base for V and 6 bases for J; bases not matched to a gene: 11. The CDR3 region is CASSPRSQRESGNEQFF. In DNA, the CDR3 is TGTGCCAGCTCACCACGGTCTCAGCGGGAGTCGGGCAATGAGCAGTTCTTC. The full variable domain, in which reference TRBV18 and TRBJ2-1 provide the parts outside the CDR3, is NAGVMQNPRHLVRRRGQEARLRCSPMKGHSHVYWYRQLPEEGLKFMVYLQKENIIDESGMPKERFSAEFPKEGPSILRIQQVVRGDSAAYFCASSPRSQRESGNEQFFGPGTRLTVL.

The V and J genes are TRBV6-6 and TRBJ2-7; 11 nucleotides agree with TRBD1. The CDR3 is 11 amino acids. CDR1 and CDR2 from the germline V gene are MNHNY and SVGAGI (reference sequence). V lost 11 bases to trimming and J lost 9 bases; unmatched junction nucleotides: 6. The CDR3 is CAGGQGARQYF. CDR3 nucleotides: TGTGCCGGAGGACAGGGGGCGCGGCAGTACTTC.

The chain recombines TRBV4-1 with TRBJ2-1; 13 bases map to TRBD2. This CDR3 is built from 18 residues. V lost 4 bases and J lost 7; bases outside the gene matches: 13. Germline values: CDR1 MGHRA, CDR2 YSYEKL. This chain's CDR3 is CASSPWESGLAGFNEQFF. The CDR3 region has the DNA TGCGCCAGCAGCCCTTGGGAGTCGGGACTAGCGGGATTTAATGAGCAGTTCTTC.

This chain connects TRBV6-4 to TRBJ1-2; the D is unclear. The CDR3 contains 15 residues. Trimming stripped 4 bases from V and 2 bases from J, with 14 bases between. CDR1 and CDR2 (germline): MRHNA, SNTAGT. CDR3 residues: CASSASRGSNYGYTF. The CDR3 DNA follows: TGTGCCAGCAGTGCCTCGAGAGGGTCCAACTATGGCTACACCTTC.

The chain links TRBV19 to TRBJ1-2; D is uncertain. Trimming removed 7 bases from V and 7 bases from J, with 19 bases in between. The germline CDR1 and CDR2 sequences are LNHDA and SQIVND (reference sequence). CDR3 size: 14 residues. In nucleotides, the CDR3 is TGTGCCAGTACTCCCGGATCAGGCGGGTCTGGCTACACCTTC. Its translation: CASTPGSGGSGYTF.

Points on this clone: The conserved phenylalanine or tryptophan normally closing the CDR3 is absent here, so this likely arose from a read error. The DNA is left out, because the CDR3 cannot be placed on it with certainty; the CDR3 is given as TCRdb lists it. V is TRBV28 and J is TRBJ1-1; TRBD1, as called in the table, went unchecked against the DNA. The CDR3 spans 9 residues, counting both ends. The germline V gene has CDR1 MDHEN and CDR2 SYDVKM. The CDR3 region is CASSRASRG.

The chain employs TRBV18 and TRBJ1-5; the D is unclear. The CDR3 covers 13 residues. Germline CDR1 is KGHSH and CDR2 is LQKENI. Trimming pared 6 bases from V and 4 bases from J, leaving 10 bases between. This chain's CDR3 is CASSHGRNQPQHF. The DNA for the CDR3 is TGTGCCAGCTCTCATGGACGGAATCAGCCCCAGCATTTT.

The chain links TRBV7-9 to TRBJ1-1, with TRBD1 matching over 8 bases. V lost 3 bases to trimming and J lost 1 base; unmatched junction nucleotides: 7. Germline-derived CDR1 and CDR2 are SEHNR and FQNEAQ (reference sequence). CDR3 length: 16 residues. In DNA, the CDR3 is TGTGCCAGCAGCTTGACAGGGGCTGTGCGGAACACTGAAGCTTTCTTT. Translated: CASSLTGAVRNTEAFF.

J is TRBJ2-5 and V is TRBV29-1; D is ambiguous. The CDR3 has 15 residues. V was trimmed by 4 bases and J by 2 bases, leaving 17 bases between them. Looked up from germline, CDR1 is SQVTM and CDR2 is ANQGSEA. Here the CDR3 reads CSVAALKSFQETQYF. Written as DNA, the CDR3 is TGCAGCGTTGCGGCACTAAAAAGCTTTCAAGAGACCCAGTACTTC.

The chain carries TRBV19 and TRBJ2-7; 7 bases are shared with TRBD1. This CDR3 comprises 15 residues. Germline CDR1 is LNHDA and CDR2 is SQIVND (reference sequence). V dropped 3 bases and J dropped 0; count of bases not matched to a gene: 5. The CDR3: CASSISGQDSYEQYF. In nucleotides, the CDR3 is TGTGCCAGTAGTATTTCTGGACAGGACTCCTACGAGCAGTACTTC.

CDR3 sequence: CATQGGNYGYTF. The DNA for the CDR3 is TGTGCCACCCAGGGAGGGAACTATGGCTACACCTTC. The genes are TRBV10-3 and TRBJ1-2; a possible D gene is TRBD1 (5 bases). Germline V gives CDR1 ENHRY, CDR2 SYGVKD. This CDR3 spans 12 amino acids. Trimming left V 10 bases short and J 2 bases short, with 11 bases between.

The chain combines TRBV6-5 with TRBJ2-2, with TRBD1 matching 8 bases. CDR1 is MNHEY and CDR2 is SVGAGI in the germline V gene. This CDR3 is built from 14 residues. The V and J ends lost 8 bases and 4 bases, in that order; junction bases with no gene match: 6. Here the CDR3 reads CASRQGSFTGELFF. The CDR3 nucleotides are TGTGCCAGCCGACAGGGGTCTTTCACCGGGGAGCTGTTTTTT.

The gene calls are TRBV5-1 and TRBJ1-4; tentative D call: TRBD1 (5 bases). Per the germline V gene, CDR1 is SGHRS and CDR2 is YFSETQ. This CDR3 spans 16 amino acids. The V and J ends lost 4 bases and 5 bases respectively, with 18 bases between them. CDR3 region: CASSQSPVGGNEKLFF. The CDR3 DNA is TGCGCCAGCAGCCAGTCTCCGGTGGGGGGAAATGAAAAACTGTTTTTT.

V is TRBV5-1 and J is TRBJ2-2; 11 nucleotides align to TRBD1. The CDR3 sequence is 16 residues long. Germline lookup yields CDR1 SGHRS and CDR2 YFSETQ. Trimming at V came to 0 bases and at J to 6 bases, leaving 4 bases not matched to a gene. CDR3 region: CASSLEGQGAPGELFF. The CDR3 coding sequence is TGCGCCAGCAGCTTGGAAGGACAGGGGGCCCCCGGGGAGCTGTTTTTT.

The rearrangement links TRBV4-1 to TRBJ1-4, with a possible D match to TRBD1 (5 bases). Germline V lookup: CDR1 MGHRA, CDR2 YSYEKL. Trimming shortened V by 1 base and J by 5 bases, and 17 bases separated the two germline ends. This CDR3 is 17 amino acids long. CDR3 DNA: TGCGCCAGCAGCCAAGTTCGCGCGGGACTGTTAAATGAAAAACTGTTTTTT. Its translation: CASSQVRAGLLNEKLFF.

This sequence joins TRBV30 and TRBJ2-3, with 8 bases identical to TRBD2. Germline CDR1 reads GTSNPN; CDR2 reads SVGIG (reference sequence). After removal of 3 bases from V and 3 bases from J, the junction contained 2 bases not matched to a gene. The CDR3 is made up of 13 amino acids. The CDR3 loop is CAWRLAVTDTQYF. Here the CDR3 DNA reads TGTGCCTGGAGACTAGCGGTAACAGATACGCAGTATTTT.

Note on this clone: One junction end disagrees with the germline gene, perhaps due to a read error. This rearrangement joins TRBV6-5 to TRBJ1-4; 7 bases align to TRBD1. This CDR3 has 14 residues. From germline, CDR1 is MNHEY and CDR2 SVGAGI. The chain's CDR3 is CASSQGGKNGKLFF. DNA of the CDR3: TGTGCCAGCAGTCAGGGGGGCAAGAATGGAAAACTGTTTTTT.

CDR3 sequence reads: CASSLVPGQSTGELFF. The CDR3 DNA sequence: TGTGCCAGCAGCTTAGTGCCGGGACAGAGCACCGGGGAGCTGTTTTTT. The V and J genes are TRBV7-2 and TRBJ2-2; 7 nucleotides agree with TRBD1. The length of the CDR3 is 16 residues. Trimming at V came to 1 base and at J to 4 bases, leaving 6 bases not matched to a gene. Germline CDR1 is SGHTA and CDR2 is FQGNSA. The complete variable domain, with remaining parts taken from reference TRBV7-2 and TRBJ2-2, reads GAGVSQSPSNKVTEKGKDVELRCDPISGHTALYWYRQSLGQGLEFLIYFQGNSAPDKSGLPSDRFSAERTGGSVSTLTIQRTQQEDSAVYLCASSLVPGQSTGELFFGEGSRLTVL.

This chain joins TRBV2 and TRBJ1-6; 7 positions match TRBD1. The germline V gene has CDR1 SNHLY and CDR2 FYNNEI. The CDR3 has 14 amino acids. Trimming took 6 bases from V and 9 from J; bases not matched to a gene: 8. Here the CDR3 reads CASSKFDRASPLHF. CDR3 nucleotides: TGTGCCAGCAGCAAATTTGACAGGGCTTCACCCCTCCACTTT.

Written as DNA, the CDR3 is TGTGCCAGTACGAAAAATAGAGGGGCAGGGAAGATCTCTGGGGCCAACGTCCTGACTTTC. Encoded protein: CASTKNRGAGKISGANVLTF. The chain uses TRBV19 and TRBJ2-6; D tentatively reads TRBD1 or TRBD2 (5 bases each). The CDR3 sequence is 20 residues long. Germline V gene sequence: CDR1 LNHDA, CDR2 SQIVND (reference sequence). Between the trimmed V and J ends, which lost 7 bases and 0 bases, there was a span of 25 bases.

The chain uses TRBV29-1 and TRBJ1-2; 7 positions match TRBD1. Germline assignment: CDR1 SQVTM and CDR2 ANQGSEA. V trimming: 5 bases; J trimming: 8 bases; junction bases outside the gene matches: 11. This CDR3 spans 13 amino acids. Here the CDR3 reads CSVLDLGGGGYTF. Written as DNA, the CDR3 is TGCAGCGTTTTGGATCTAGGGGGCGGCGGCTACACCTTC.

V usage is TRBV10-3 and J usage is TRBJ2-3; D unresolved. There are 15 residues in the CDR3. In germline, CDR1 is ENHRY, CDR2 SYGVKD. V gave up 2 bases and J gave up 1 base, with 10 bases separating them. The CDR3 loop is CAISEIDTGTDTQYF. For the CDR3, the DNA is TGTGCCATCAGTGAGATCGATACTGGCACAGATACGCAGTATTTT.

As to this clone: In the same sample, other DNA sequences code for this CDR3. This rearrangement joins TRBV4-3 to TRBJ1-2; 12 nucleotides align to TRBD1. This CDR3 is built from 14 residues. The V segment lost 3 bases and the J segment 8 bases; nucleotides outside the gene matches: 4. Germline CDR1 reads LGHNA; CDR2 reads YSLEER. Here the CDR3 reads CASSHPGTGGGYTF. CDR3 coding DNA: TGCGCCAGCAGCCATCCCGGGACAGGGGGCGGCTACACCTTC.